The entry below gives a single TCR beta chain sequence along with its context. Its antigen is not identified. These data are taken from a study of T cells after yellow fever vaccination. As for the study in general: Where fractions had low cell numbers, libraries were prepared from them with the SMART-Seq v4 Ultra Low Input RNA kit.

TCRdb re-derived calls from the 5' RACE reads in MiXCR, one entry per CDR3 protein. Among a few hundred thousand distinct CDR3 sequences, about a fifth were seen once, and the ten largest hold around 15%. The V and J ends lost 6 bases and 5 bases respectively, with 17 bases between them. Germline loops: CDR1 WSHSY, CDR2 SAAADI. The CDR3 runs 14 residues. Regarding the study as a whole: Clonotypes appearing in both CD4 and CD8 compartments existed, and their share was small. Abundant clonotypes (contaminants from the bulk population) could be present in FACS-sorted repertoires. Faster peaking, at day 5 versus 15, marked a secondary response that was weaker.

The chain is built from TRBV10-2 and TRBJ2-7; TRBD2 might be the D (6 bases). The receptor was derived from a man aged 25 to 40 who received the YFV17D yellow fever vaccine. Here the sequenced sample was PBMCs, taken 15 days after the yellow fever booster vaccination. CDR3 loop: CASRTIGGANEQYF. The CDR3 region has the DNA TGCGCCAGCAGGACAATAGGCGGGGCAAACGAGCAGTACTTC.